The 10 T cell receptor beta chains below all came from one sample that was sequenced in a study of CD8 T cells in ankylosing spondylitis. TCRdb ran MiXCR on the 5' RACE reads and lists one entry per CDR3 protein. This sample carries 250,000 to 400,000 distinct CDR3 sequences, around a tenth of them seen once, and the ten largest clones take 8% to 9.5%. What was sequenced was blood, either unsorted or a sorted T cell fraction (not recorded which). The receptors were sampled from a female donor with ankylosing spondylitis or in good health (not recorded which).

The sample holds a few counts of this clonotype. The junction departs from germline at one end; a sequencing error may be responsible. The chain couples TRBV12-3 or TRBV12-4 to TRBJ2-1, with 8 positions matching TRBD2. This CDR3 region has 15 residues. The CDR3 sequence is CASSLAGPGRNEQFF. The CDR3 region has the DNA TGTGCCAGCAGCTTAGCGGGGCCGGGCAGGAATGAGCAGTTCTTC.

This sequence joins TRBV7-8 and TRBJ2-5, with unresolved D. Deletions cut 1 base from V and 14 bases from J, with 17 bases between. This CDR3 region has 13 residues. CDR1 and CDR2 (germline): SGHVS, FQNEAQ. CDR3 residues: CASSLEGRARDYF. CDR3 DNA: TGTGCCAGCAGCTTAGAGGGTCGGGCTAGGGATTACTTC.

This clonotype appeared a single time. CDR3: CASSLATGVGYGYTF. For the CDR3, the DNA is TGCGCCAGCAGCTTGGCCACGGGAGTAGGGTATGGCTACACCTTC. The gene calls are TRBV5-1 and TRBJ1-2; D unresolved. The V end lost 0 bases, the J end lost 5 bases, and 14 bases lay between the germline ends. CDR3 length equals 15 residues. The germline CDR1 and CDR2 sequences are SGHRS and YFSETQ.

This clonotype has at least ten counts. The chain combines TRBV20-1 with TRBJ2-7; 12 nucleotides agree with TRBD1. The CDR3 covers 16 residues. The J segment lost 1 base and the V segment lost 5 bases, leaving 9 bases of the junction unmatched. CDR1 is DFQATT and CDR2 is SNEGSKA in the germline V gene (reference sequence). DNA of the CDR3: TGCAGTGCTTTTAACCAGGGACAGGGGGCGTCCTACGAGCAGTACTTC. Its protein product is CSAFNQGQGASYEQYF.

This clonotype was seen ten or more times. V usage is TRBV6-5 and J usage is TRBJ1-2; D unclear. Trimming stripped 0 bases from V and 2 bases from J, with 10 bases between. The CDR3 covers 15 residues. CDR1 MNHEY and CDR2 SVGAGI come from the germline V gene. As DNA, the CDR3 is TGTGCCAGCAGTTACTCGTCTGCCTGGAACTATGGCTACACCTTC. Amino acid sequence: CASSYSSAWNYGYTF.

This clonotype has only a few counts. The chain links TRBV11-2 to TRBJ1-1, with 7 bases aligning to TRBD1. The CDR3 runs 15 residues. The J segment lost 4 bases and the V segment lost 5 bases, leaving 10 bases of the junction unmatched. CDR1 and CDR2 (germline): SGHAT, FQNNGV. CDR3 nucleotide sequence: TGTGCCAGCAGCCCCCAAGGACAGGTCATCACTGAAGCTTTCTTT. It translates to CASSPQGQVITEAFF.

This clonotype was detected ten times or more. J is TRBJ1-5 and V is TRBV29-1; D is ambiguous. Trimming removed 4 bases from V and 7 bases from J, with 14 bases in between. CDR1 and CDR2 (germline): SQVTM, ANQGSEA. This CDR3 is built from 13 residues. CDR3 sequence (DNA): TGCAGCGTTGCTGGTGTGAGCGGACAGCCCCAGCATTTT. This translates into CSVAGVSGQPQHF.

This clonotype was seen more than once but under ten times. This sequence joins TRBV7-3 and TRBJ2-1; TRBD2 aligns across 9 bases. CDR3 length: 16 residues. Germline CDR1 SGHTA, CDR2 FQGTGA. Germline trimming cut 5 bases from V and 8 bases from J; bases unmatched to any gene: 13. The CDR3 loop reads CASSPTRASGEDEQFF. CDR3 DNA: TGTGCCAGCAGCCCAACCCGGGCTAGCGGGGAGGATGAGCAGTTCTTC. Full variable domain (rest looked up from reference TRBV7-3 and TRBJ2-1): GAGVSQTPSNKVTEKGKYVELRCDPISGHTALYWYRQSLGQGPEFLIYFQGTGAADDSGLPNDRFFAVRPEGSVSTLKIQRTERGDSAVYLCASSPTRASGEDEQFFGPGTRLTVL.

This clonotype was found a few times. The J gene is TRBJ1-6, the V gene TRBV3-1; 7 bases agree with TRBD1. The CDR3 is made up of 14 amino acids. J gave up 14 bases and V 2 bases, and 9 bases lay outside the gene matches. CDR1 and CDR2 from the germline V gene are LGHDT and YNNKEL (reference sequence). The CDR3, as DNA: TGTGCCAGCAGCCAAACAGGGGCCTTGTCAGCCCTCCACTTT. This encodes CASSQTGALSALHF.

There are many counts of this clonotype. This chain connects TRBV6-7 to TRBJ2-1, with 9 bases that match TRBD1. TRBV6-7 belongs to the ORF category, with a function that is uncertain. The CDR3 runs 18 residues. Unmatched junction bases numbered 20, after V lost 5 bases and J lost 9 bases. The CDR3 DNA follows: TGTGCCAGCAGTCCACTCCGGGACAGGGAAGGGCCTACGATTGAGCAGTTCTTC. Protein sequence: CASSPLRDREGPTIEQFF.